The source of this T cell receptor beta chain is a study of blood T cell repertoires in COVID-19. This clone came up once. The CDR3 is made up of 17 amino acids. Per the germline V gene, CDR1 is LNHDA and CDR2 is SQIVND (reference sequence). Trimming took 0 bases from V and 8 from J, leaving 17 bases between them. Method: immunoSEQ multiplex PCR; TCRdb's copy keeps in-frame clones and lacks some. The sample has some 260,000 clones, roughly 88% seen once. The receptor's source is a man at least 80 years old with acute or convalescent COVID-19. V and J are TRBV19 and TRBJ1-6; no firm D call. Sequencing was done on a sample of peripheral blood. The CDR3 DNA reads as TGTGCCAGTAGTATAGATACGGGTCAGAGCGGGGATTCACCCCTCCACTTT. Residues: CASSIDTGQSGDSPLHF.